These 26 T cell receptor beta chains were all obtained from the same sample, sequenced in a study of T cell repertoires in cytomegalovirus infection. TCRdb re-derived calls from the reads in MiXCR, one entry per CDR3 protein. Among some 270,000 distinct CDR3 sequences listed, around 15% were seen once. The sample was CD8+ T cells from PBMCs. These receptors were obtained from a human donor in good health (CMV status not recorded). Some clones in this sample may be carry-over from other donors' samples.

The gene calls are TRBV6-6 and TRBJ1-5; D is ambiguous. Trimming cost V 4 bases and J 0 bases, with 19 bases left between them. This CDR3 has 18 amino acids. Germline-derived CDR1 and CDR2 are MNHNY and SVGAGI (reference sequence). CDR3 protein: CASSWEDPWADSNQPQHF. In nucleotides, the CDR3 is TGTGCCAGCAGTTGGGAGGACCCATGGGCGGATAGCAATCAGCCCCAGCATTTT.

The sample holds a few counts of this clonotype. This chain links TRBV7-9 with TRBJ1-5; 7 bases line up with TRBD1. Trimming took 5 bases from V and 5 from J; bases not matched to a gene: 6. Germline CDR1 reads SEHNR; CDR2 reads FQNEAQ (reference sequence). The CDR3 is 14 amino acids. CDR3 sequence reads: CASSAQGGDQPQHF. CDR3 DNA sequence: TGTGCCAGCAGCGCTCAGGGGGGCGATCAGCCCCAGCATTTT.

In this sample, this clonotype turned up a few times. This sequence joins TRBV7-6 and TRBJ2-1; 14 bases are a match to TRBD2. The trim removed 4 bases at V and 8 bases at J, leaving 7 bases unmatched. Germline V lookup: CDR1 SGHVS, CDR2 FNYEAQ. The CDR3 extends over 16 amino acids. The CDR3 region has the DNA TGTGCCAGCAGCTCAAGACTAGCGGGGGGGCTGGATGAGCAGTTCTTC. Protein product: CASSSRLAGGLDEQFF. The full variable domain, rest sourced from reference TRBV7-6 and TRBJ2-1, is GAGVSQSPRYKVTKRGQDVALRCDPISGHVSLYWYRQALGQGPEFLTYFNYEAQQDKSGLPNDRFSAERPEGSISTLTIQRTEQRDSAMYRCASSSRLAGGLDEQFFGPGTRLTVL.

This clonotype appeared many times. The V and J genes are TRBV6-6 and TRBJ2-7, with 10 positions matching TRBD1. The germline V gene encodes CDR1 MNHNY and CDR2 SVGAGI (reference sequence). Trimming cost V 0 bases and J 5 bases; bases outside gene matches: 7. This CDR3 region has 16 residues. CDR3 protein: CASSYSFPGTGDEQYF. CDR3 in DNA: TGTGCCAGCAGTTACTCGTTCCCCGGGACAGGGGACGAGCAGTACTTC.

In this sample, this clonotype turned up many times. The chain uses TRBV12-3 or TRBV12-4 and TRBJ1-2, with 7 nucleotides matching TRBD1. The CDR3 is made up of 14 amino acids. The J segment lost 7 bases and the V segment lost 4 bases, leaving 9 bases of the junction unmatched. CDR3 DNA sequence: TGTGCCAGCAGTTCCTCCGGGGACAGAGGTGGCTACACCTTC. Translation: CASSSSGDRGGYTF.

The J gene is TRBJ2-1, the V gene TRBV20-1; 9 bases fit TRBD2. CDR3 size: 15 residues. The V and J ends lost 1 base and 6 bases, in that order; junction bases with no gene match: 7. Germline lookup yields CDR1 DFQATT and CDR2 SNEGSKA (reference sequence). The CDR3 bases are TGCAGTGCTAGAGCAGAGCGGGGGGCTGGCAATGAGCAGTTCTTC. Its translation is CSARAERGAGNEQFF.

This clonotype was recorded many times. The chain has TRBV7-2 and TRBJ2-1; no clear D. Trimming took 1 base from V and 8 from J, leaving 9 bases between them. The germline V gene encodes CDR1 SGHTA and CDR2 FQGNSA. CDR3 length: 13 amino acids. The CDR3, as DNA: TGTGCCAGCAGCTTAGTTTGGGCGGATGAGCAGTTCTTC. Encoded protein: CASSLVWADEQFF.

This clonotype was counted only a few times. This chain links TRBV28 with TRBJ2-5, with D possibly TRBD1 on 6 matching bases. V was clipped by 5 bases and J by 2 bases, with 15 bases between them. Germline V gene sequence: CDR1 MDHEN, CDR2 SYDVKM. The CDR3 length is 15 residues. The CDR3 coding sequence is TGTGCCAGCAGTATGACGGGACACCCTCAAGAGACCCAGTACTTC. Protein: CASSMTGHPQETQYF.

The rearrangement joins TRBV7-9 to TRBJ1-3; 12 nucleotides agree with TRBD1. The CDR3 spans 16 residues. Per the germline V gene, CDR1 is SEHNR and CDR2 is FQNEAQ (reference sequence). Trimming cost V 5 bases and J 3 bases; bases outside gene matches: 5. The CDR3 DNA reads as TGTGCCAGCAGCCCCGGGACAGGGGGCAGTGGAAACACCATATATTTT. It specifies CASSPGTGGSGNTIYF.

J is TRBJ2-2 and V is TRBV29-1; 7 bases fit TRBD1. The germline V gene has CDR1 SQVTM and CDR2 ANQGSEA. There are 13 residues in the CDR3. V was pared by 4 bases and J by 6 bases, with 5 bases of the junction left unmatched. The CDR3 DNA is TGCAGCGTTGCCAGGGGGAGAGCCGGGGAGCTGTTTTTT. It translates to CSVARGRAGELFF.

The sample holds a few counts of this clonotype. Since a much larger clone is just one base distant, this may be a read error. This chain connects TRBV7-9 to TRBJ2-5; D call uncertain. CDR3 length: 11 residues. The germline gives CDR1 SEHNR, CDR2 FQNEAQ (reference sequence). V was shortened by 5 bases and J by 5 bases, with 6 bases between the two germline ends. The CDR3 protein is CASSPLETQYF. The CDR3 region has the DNA TGTGCCAGCAGCCCCCTGGAGACCCAGTACTTC. Combining the CDR3 with reference TRBV7-9 and TRBJ2-5 gives the whole variable domain DTGVSQNPRHKITKRGQNVTFRCDPISEHNRLYWYRQTLGQGPEFLTYFQNEAQLEKSRLLSDRFSAERPKGSFSTLEIQRTEQGDSAMYLCASSPLETQYFGPGTRLLVL.

This chain joins TRBV4-1 and TRBJ2-1; TRBD2 matches at 10 bases. The V gene's germline CDR1 is MGHRA and CDR2 YSYEKL. Trimming took 4 bases from V and 1 from J; bases not matched to a gene: 13. The CDR3 contains 19 residues. The CDR3 DNA reads TGCGCCAGCAGCCCCCTTGGGGGAGCGGGGGGGCCGTCCTACAATGAGCAGTTCTTC. The encoded protein is CASSPLGGAGGPSYNEQFF.

This clonotype was counted at least ten times. This sequence joins TRBV20-1 and TRBJ2-5; D is unresolved. V was trimmed by 1 base and J by 3 bases, leaving 18 bases between them. Germline V CDR1 and CDR2: DFQATT, SNEGSKA (reference sequence). CDR3 length: 16 amino acids. CDR3 sequence (DNA): TGCAGTGCTAGAGCCAAGTTGGAGTCAGAAAAAGAGACCCAGTACTTC. This sequence encodes CSARAKLESEKETQYF.

The chain has TRBV6-1 and TRBJ1-1; 9 bases align to TRBD1. V shed 4 bases, J shed 6 bases, and the junction held 6 bases outside the gene matches. Looked up from germline, CDR1 is MNHNS and CDR2 is SASEGT. This CDR3 region has 14 residues. This CDR3 reads CASSAGQGGSEAFF. CDR3 sequence (DNA): TGTGCCAGCAGTGCGGGACAGGGAGGCTCTGAAGCTTTCTTT.

This clonotype was seen at least ten times. V is TRBV7-2 and J is TRBJ2-5; no clear D gene. The CDR3 has 15 amino acids. Germline values: CDR1 SGHTA, CDR2 FQGNSA. V was pared by 5 bases and J by 3 bases, with 16 bases between. The CDR3 here is CASSLAVVAEETQYF. The CDR3 bases are TGTGCCAGCAGCCTGGCTGTTGTAGCCGAAGAGACCCAGTACTTC.

A few counts support this clonotype. V usage is TRBV14 and J usage is TRBJ2-7, with 9 positions matching TRBD2. The V and J ends lost 6 bases and 1 base, in that order; junction bases with no gene match: 19. The CDR3 spans 19 residues. Germline loops: CDR1 SGHDN, CDR2 FVKESK. DNA for the CDR3: TGTGCCAGCAGTCCCCGGGTAGCGGGGGCCCCTAGACCTTCCTACGAGCAGTACTTC. It encodes CASSPRVAGAPRPSYEQYF.

The chain joins TRBV12-3 or TRBV12-4 to TRBJ2-2; TRBD1 agrees at 7 bases. With 3 bases clipped from V and 0 bases from J, the junction kept 7 bases outside the gene matches. This CDR3 is built from 17 residues. The CDR3 reads CASSFGQALTNTGELFF. CDR3 DNA: TGTGCCAGCAGTTTTGGACAGGCATTAACGAACACCGGGGAGCTGTTTTTT.

This clonotype was detected a few times. CDR3 region: CASSYSIQGPSSTEQYF. CDR3 coding DNA: TGTGCCAGCAGTTACTCGATACAGGGGCCCTCTTCGACCGAGCAGTACTTC. The chain links TRBV6-5 to TRBJ2-7; 7 bases line up with TRBD1. V was clipped by 0 bases and J by 6 bases; unmatched bases: 14. CDR1 and CDR2 (germline): MNHEY, SVGAGI. The length of the CDR3 is 17 residues.

There are many counts of this clonotype. The chain joins TRBV12-3 or TRBV12-4 to TRBJ1-1; D perhaps matches TRBD1 (6 bases). The length of the CDR3 is 17 residues. Trimming stripped 4 bases from V and 0 bases from J, with 18 bases between. The DNA for the CDR3 is TGTGCCAGCAGTTCTCGCTGGCAGGGGCGGTTGAACACTGAAGCTTTCTTT. This codes for CASSSRWQGRLNTEAFF.

This clonotype showed up just a few times. The V call is TRBV20-1, the J call TRBJ1-5; possibly TRBD1 for D (6 bases). The V and J ends lost 1 base and 6 bases respectively, with 19 bases between them. This CDR3 has 16 amino acids. Germline V CDR1 and CDR2: DFQATT, SNEGSKA (reference sequence). The CDR3 sequence: CSARARGELGSQPQHF. The DNA for the CDR3 is TGCAGTGCTAGAGCGAGGGGGGAGCTGGGGTCTCAGCCCCAGCATTTT.

The chain employs TRBV5-1 and TRBJ2-5; 11 bases align to TRBD2. The CDR3 runs 17 residues. V lost 3 bases, J lost 4 bases, and 11 bases stayed unmatched. Germline V CDR1 and CDR2: SGHRS, YFSETQ. The CDR3 DNA sequence: TGCGCCAGCAGCTCATACACGGGACTAGCGGAGAGAGAGACCCAGTACTTC. Its protein is CASSSYTGLAERETQYF.

This clonotype was detected many times. This sequence joins TRBV7-8 and TRBJ2-7; 8 bases line up with TRBD2. Germline CDR1 reads SGHVS; CDR2 reads FQNEAQ. With 5 bases clipped from V and 2 bases from J, the junction kept 11 bases outside the gene matches. The CDR3 loop spans 16 amino acids. The CDR3 DNA reads as TGTGCCAGCAGCCCACCCGGGAGGGCCGCGACCTACGAGCAGTACTTC. Translation: CASSPPGRAATYEQYF.

The gene calls are TRBV6-5 and TRBJ1-5, with TRBD1 matching over 8 bases. The junction had 3 bases not matched to a gene; V was cut back by 6 bases and J by 2 bases. This CDR3 region has 14 residues. Germline V CDR1 and CDR2: MNHEY, SVGAGI. CDR3 protein: CASRNRGGNQPQHF. CDR3 DNA: TGTGCCAGCAGAAACAGGGGGGGCAATCAGCCCCAGCATTTT.

The chain is built from TRBV4-3 and TRBJ1-2, with 8 bases fitting TRBD1. The germline V gene has CDR1 LGHNA and CDR2 YSLEER. The CDR3 is made up of 15 amino acids. The V and J ends lost 1 base and 6 bases, in that order; junction bases with no gene match: 7. The CDR3: CASSQATGGFDGYTF. The CDR3 DNA is TGCGCCAGCAGCCAAGCTACAGGGGGATTTGATGGCTACACCTTC.

This clonotype was observed at least ten times. V is TRBV28 and J is TRBJ2-7; 7 bases match TRBD2. Trimming at V came to 4 bases and at J to 5 bases, leaving 8 bases not matched to a gene. CDR3 length equals 14 residues. Germline lookup yields CDR1 MDHEN and CDR2 SYDVKM. CDR3 nucleotides: TGTGCCAGCAGTTCAGCACCAGGGAGGGACGAGCAGTACTTC. Protein product: CASSSAPGRDEQYF. Using reference TRBV28 and TRBJ2-7 for the parts outside the CDR3, the full variable domain is DVKVTQSSRYLVKRTGEKVFLECVQDMDHENMFWYRQDPGLGLRLIYFSYDVKMKEKGDIPEGYSVSREKKERFSLILESASTNQTSMYLCASSSAPGRDEQYFGPGTRLTVT.

The sample holds one count of this clonotype. This chain links TRBV28 with TRBJ2-7; D may be TRBD1 (6 bases). The CDR3 spans 15 residues. CDR1 and CDR2 from the germline V gene are MDHEN and SYDVKM. V was cut by 4 bases and J by 1 base, with 14 bases left in between. As DNA, the CDR3 is TGTGCCAGCAGTTATTCCCCAGGGGCTTCCTACGAGCAGTACTTC. Translation: CASSYSPGASYEQYF. The whole variable domain, filled in from reference TRBV28 and TRBJ2-7, reads DVKVTQSSRYLVKRTGEKVFLECVQDMDHENMFWYRQDPGLGLRLIYFSYDVKMKEKGDIPEGYSVSREKKERFSLILESASTNQTSMYLCASSYSPGASYEQYFGPGTRLTVT.